This TCR beta chain was recovered during a study of OX40 agonist ivuxolimab in advanced cancers. Profiling relied on immunoSEQ multiplex PCR, and the TCRdb table lists in-frame clones only, not all of them. The repertoire holds 65,000 to 95,000 clones, with approximately 81% as singletons. The CDR3 totals 14 residues. Germline CDR1 SGHRS, CDR2 YFSETQ. V was clipped by 4 bases and J by 4 bases, with 13 bases between them. The V gene is TRBV5-1, the J gene TRBJ2-3, with D unclear. This receptor was taken from an adult with an advanced solid tumor such as melanoma, head and neck, liver or kidney cancer. Sequenced material: CD4+ or CD8+ T cells sorted from blood, taken in a trial of the OX40 agonist ivuxolimab. CDR3 loop: CASSPSNGPDTQYF. CDR3 DNA sequence: TGCGCCAGCAGCCCCAGCAACGGGCCAGATACGCAGTATTTT.